A single sample is the source of the 32 T cell receptor beta chains below, sequenced in a study of Graves' ophthalmopathy and Graves' hyperthyroidism. Investigators amplified TCR beta CDR3 regions from RNA transcripts. RT-PCR in the first round used HTBI primers; a second-round multiplex PCR followed. From the multiplex PCR reads, TCRdb called clonotypes with MiXCR, one entry per CDR3 protein. The sample lists hundreds of thousands of distinct CDR3 sequences; approximately 40% were seen once. Input material: peripheral blood. The receptors here all came from an adult man with Graves' ophthalmopathy.

This clonotype was observed at least ten times. The genes are TRBV2 and TRBJ1-1; D is unresolved. This CDR3 is built from 11 residues. Deletions cut 8 bases from V and 2 bases from J, with 6 bases between. CDR1 and CDR2 from the germline V gene are SNHLY and FYNNEI. The CDR3 bases are TGTGCCAGCCATGGAAACACTGAAGCTTTCTTT. This encodes CASHGNTEAFF.

This rearrangement joins TRBV7-9 to TRBJ2-2; D gene uncertain. The CDR3 has 16 amino acids. V was clipped by 6 bases and J by 5 bases, with 19 bases between them. The germline V gene encodes CDR1 SEHNR and CDR2 FQNEAQ (reference sequence). The CDR3 sequence is CASREHGELGTGELFF. CDR3 bases: TGTGCCAGCAGAGAACATGGGGAATTGGGGACCGGGGAGCTGTTTTTT.

This clonotype was observed a few times. The rearrangement uses TRBV10-2 and TRBJ1-5; D is perhaps TRBD1 (5 bases). The CDR3 loop spans 14 amino acids. Trimming stripped 6 bases from V and 4 bases from J, with 13 bases between. Germline V gene lookup returns CDR1 WSHSY and CDR2 SAAADI. The CDR3 bases are TGCGCCAGCAGCCGGGACGAATTTAATCAGCCCCAGCATTTT. Translating gives CASSRDEFNQPQHF.

This chain joins TRBV19 and TRBJ2-2; 7 bases are a match to TRBD1. The CDR3 has 14 residues. Germline values: CDR1 LNHDA, CDR2 SQIVND (reference sequence). V shed 2 bases and J 7 bases; nucleotides not matched to a gene: 4. CDR3 sequence: CASSIRGQIGELFF. CDR3 bases: TGTGCCAGTAGTATAAGGGGGCAGATCGGGGAGCTGTTTTTT.

For this clonotype: A much larger clone differs by one base, so this may be a read error. The rearrangement uses TRBV7-3 and TRBJ2-7; perhaps D is TRBD1 or TRBD2 (5 bases each). This CDR3 region has 13 residues. The germline V gene has CDR1 SGHTA and CDR2 FQGTGA. CDR3 region: CASSLGPRYEQHF. DNA for the CDR3: TGTGCCAGCAGCTTGGGACCGCGCTACGAGCAGCACTTC. The full variable domain, in which reference TRBV7-3 and TRBJ2-7 provide the parts outside the CDR3, is GAGVSQTPSNKVTEKGKYVELRCDPISGHTALYWYRQSLGQGPEFLIYFQGTGAADDSGLPNDRFFAVRPEGSVSTLKIQRTERGDSAVYLCASSLGPRYEQHFGPGTRLTVT.

The chain has TRBV7-9 and TRBJ1-2; D is possibly TRBD1 (5 bases). Trimming pared 3 bases from V and 8 bases from J, leaving 16 bases between. The CDR3 extends over 14 amino acids. From germline, CDR1 is SEHNR and CDR2 FQNEAQ (reference sequence). CDR3 coding DNA: TGTGCCAGCAGCTTGGGGGGGGAACGAAGGGGCTACACCTTC. Its protein product is CASSLGGERRGYTF.

This chain connects TRBV10-3 to TRBJ2-5; 10 bases fit TRBD1. Germline values: CDR1 ENHRY, CDR2 SYGVKD. The CDR3 runs to 18 residues. Trimming at V came to 5 bases and at J to 2 bases, leaving 14 bases not matched to a gene. The CDR3 DNA is TGTGCCATCAGTCTCACCGGGACAGGGGCAAGTGGGCAAGAGACCCAGTACTTC. This gives the protein CAISLTGTGASGQETQYF.

The table lists this clonotype with many counts. The chain joins TRBV10-3 to TRBJ1-3; 9 bases match TRBD1. Germline V gene lookup returns CDR1 ENHRY and CDR2 SYGVKD. Trimming removed 6 bases from V and 0 bases from J; junction bases left unmatched: 6. The CDR3 is 16 amino acids. The CDR3 sequence: CAIRGQGSLSGNTIYF. Here the CDR3 DNA reads TGTGCCATCAGGGGACAGGGATCCCTCTCTGGAAACACCATATATTTT.

This clonotype was seen at least ten times. V usage is TRBV15 and J usage is TRBJ1-1; tentative D call: TRBD1 (5 bases). The CDR3 contains 15 residues. Germline V gives CDR1 LNHNV, CDR2 YYDKDF (reference sequence). Trimming shortened V by 2 bases and J by 2 bases, and 12 bases separated the two germline ends. Here the CDR3 DNA reads TGTGCCACCAGCAGAAGGGGTAGGAAAAACACTGAAGCTTTCTTT. Its protein product is CATSRRGRKNTEAFF. The full variable domain, rest sourced from reference TRBV15 and TRBJ1-1, is DAMVIQNPRYQVTQFGKPVTLSCSQTLNHNVMYWYQQKSSQAPKLLFHYYDKDFNNEADTPDNFQSRRPNTSFCFLDIRSPGLGDTAMYLCATSRRGRKNTEAFFGQGTRLTVV.

This chain's CDR3 is CASSDTGSILMYGYTF. The CDR3 nucleotides are TGTGCCAGCAGTGACACAGGGAGCATCCTGATGTATGGCTACACCTTC. This chain connects TRBV2 to TRBJ1-2; possibly TRBD1 for D (6 bases). The CDR3 spans 16 residues. V was trimmed by 3 bases and J by 5 bases, leaving 19 bases between them. Germline lookup yields CDR1 SNHLY and CDR2 FYNNEI.

In this sample, this clonotype turned up many times. The rearrangement uses TRBV7-2 and TRBJ2-5; a weak D match, TRBD2 (6 bases). With 5 bases removed from V and 4 bases from J, the gap between germline ends came to 20 bases. Per germline, CDR1 SGHTA and CDR2 FQGNSA. The CDR3 has 16 amino acids. CDR3 in amino acids: CASSPIGGANGETQYF. The CDR3 region has the DNA TGTGCCAGCAGCCCCATAGGCGGGGCGAACGGAGAGACCCAGTACTTC. Full variable domain (rest looked up from reference TRBV7-2 and TRBJ2-5): GAGVSQSPSNKVTEKGKDVELRCDPISGHTALYWYRQSLGQGLEFLIYFQGNSAPDKSGLPSDRFSAERTGGSVSTLTIQRTQQEDSAVYLCASSPIGGANGETQYFGPGTRLLVL.

There are many counts of this clonotype. The chain employs TRBV10-3 and TRBJ2-7; weak D call: TRBD1 (7 bases). The CDR3 has 16 amino acids. Germline CDR1 ENHRY, CDR2 SYGVKD. With 5 bases removed from V and 2 bases from J, the gap between germline ends came to 19 bases. The CDR3 bases are TGTGCCATCAGTACCTATTTGCAGGGGGAGGCCTACGAGCAGTACTTC. It encodes CAISTYLQGEAYEQYF.

The V gene is TRBV7-9, the J gene TRBJ2-5; 10 bases are a match to TRBD1. The germline gives CDR1 SEHNR, CDR2 FQNEAQ (reference sequence). This CDR3 contains 17 residues. The trim removed 5 bases at V and 5 bases at J, leaving 14 bases unmatched. The CDR3 nucleotides read TGTGCCAGCAGCACGACCTCCGGGACAGGGGTTCGGGAGACCCAGTACTTC. This gives the protein CASSTTSGTGVRETQYF.

Details on this clonotype: One junction end does not reproduce the germline sequence, and a read error may be involved. The chain is built from TRBV2 and TRBJ2-7; D remains ambiguous. CDR1 SNHLY and CDR2 FYNNEI come from the germline V gene. CDR3 length: 12 residues. CDR3 loop: CASSAVSYEQCF. Written as DNA, the CDR3 is TGTGCCAGCAGTGCAGTTTCCTACGAGCAGTGCTTC. The full variable domain, rest sourced from reference TRBV2 and TRBJ2-7, is EPEVTQTPSHQVTQMGQEVILRCVPISNHLYFYWYRQILGQKVEFLVSFYNNEISEKSEIFDDQFSVERPDGSNFTLKIRSTKLEDSAMYFCASSAVSYEQCFGPGTRLTVT.

The chain couples TRBV10-3 to TRBJ2-5; D is undetermined. The V end lost 2 bases, the J end lost 5 bases, and 9 bases lay between the germline ends. In germline, CDR1 is ENHRY, CDR2 SYGVKD. The CDR3 consists of 13 residues. CDR3 sequence: CAISEPGQETQYF. The CDR3 coding sequence is TGTGCCATCAGTGAGCCCGGGCAGGAGACCCAGTACTTC.

The genes are TRBV7-9 and TRBJ2-3; D not resolved. V lost 1 base to trimming and J lost 6 bases, with 5 bases between them. The CDR3 is 12 amino acids. The germline V gene encodes CDR1 SEHNR and CDR2 FQNEAQ (reference sequence). The CDR3 sequence is CASSLELDTQYF. The DNA of the CDR3 is TGTGCCAGCAGCTTAGAGCTCGATACGCAGTATTTT.

The V call is TRBV5-5, the J call TRBJ1-5; 8 positions agree with TRBD1. Germline trimming cut 5 bases from V and 0 bases from J; bases unmatched to any gene: 7. This CDR3 spans 16 amino acids. CDR1 is SGHKS, CDR2 YYEKEE, per germline (reference sequence). The CDR3 reads CASRKTGVFSNQPQHF. As DNA, the CDR3 is TGTGCCAGCAGAAAGACAGGGGTTTTTAGCAATCAGCCCCAGCATTTT.

Notes on this clonotype: At one boundary the junction diverges from the germline segment, which might be a read error. The chain is built from TRBV7-3 and TRBJ2-7; 13 positions agree with TRBD2. CDR1 and CDR2 from the germline V gene are SGHTA and FQGTGA. This CDR3 is 19 amino acids long. The CDR3 loop is CASSQVWGTSGASSYEQYF. Written as DNA, the CDR3 is TGCGCCAGCAGCCAAGTATGGGGGACTAGCGGGGCCAGCTCCTACGAGCAGTACTTC.

This clonotype has more than one count but fewer than ten. The rearrangement uses TRBV10-3 and TRBJ1-2; D not resolved. Trimming pared 10 bases from V and 4 bases from J, leaving 19 bases between. The CDR3 has 14 residues. Germline CDR1 is ENHRY and CDR2 is SYGVKD. CDR3 coding DNA: TGTGCCACCAAAACCCTAGAAAACATCTATGGCTACACCTTC. Protein product: CATKTLENIYGYTF.

This clonotype was found many times. This chain connects TRBV2 to TRBJ1-1, with TRBD1 matching over 7 bases. The CDR3 consists of 15 residues. The germline V gene encodes CDR1 SNHLY and CDR2 FYNNEI. Trimming took 6 bases from V and 4 from J; bases not matched to a gene: 11. The CDR3: CASRVNTGAVTEAFF. The DNA for the CDR3 is TGTGCCAGCAGAGTCAATACAGGGGCAGTCACTGAAGCTTTCTTT.

The J gene is TRBJ1-2, the V gene TRBV16, with TRBD1 matching 8 bases. The CDR3 contains 15 residues. CDR1 and CDR2 (germline): KGHSY, FQNENV. The J segment lost 5 bases and the V segment lost 0 bases, leaving 5 bases of the junction unmatched. In DNA, the CDR3 is TGTGCCAGCAGCCAATCGCGGACAGGGCCGTATGGCTACACCTTC. This codes for CASSQSRTGPYGYTF.

The chain links TRBV14 to TRBJ2-7; the D is unclear. CDR1 and CDR2 from the germline V gene are SGHDN and FVKESK. This CDR3 is 12 amino acids long. Trimming pared 6 bases from V and 5 bases from J, leaving 11 bases between. The CDR3 spells CASRGASNEQYF. In DNA, the CDR3 is TGTGCCAGCAGAGGAGCGTCTAACGAGCAGTACTTC.

Points on this clonotype: This clone may be a read error of a much larger clone one base away. CDR3 protein: CATSDFGQGRYEQYF. DNA of the CDR3: TGTGCCACCAGTGATTTCGGGCAGGGGCGCTACGAGCAGTACTTC. The rearrangement uses TRBV24-1 and TRBJ2-7, with a weak D call TRBD1 (6 bases). Trimming left V 1 base short and J 3 bases short, with 12 bases between. Germline V lookup: CDR1 KGHDR, CDR2 SFDVKD. This CDR3 has 15 amino acids.

This chain links TRBV20-1 with TRBJ2-7, with D unclear. Germline CDR1 reads DFQATT; CDR2 reads SNEGSKA (reference sequence). V dropped 4 bases and J dropped 9 bases, with 10 bases sitting between them. The CDR3 loop spans 10 amino acids. CDR3 DNA sequence: TGCAGTGCTAAGGACCCGGTGCAGTACTTC. Its protein is CSAKDPVQYF.

Regarding this clonotype: Possible read error: a much larger clone is one base away. V is TRBV10-2 and J is TRBJ2-5, with D uncertain. The last part of the DNA fits TRBJ2-7 better; the J call may be wrong. The CDR3 spans 15 residues. Germline V gene lookup returns CDR1 WSHSY and CDR2 SAAADI. As DNA, the CDR3 is TGCACCAGTACCGTTAGTGCCCACCTCTCCTACGAGCAGTACTTC. Amino acid sequence: CTSTVSAHLSYEQYF.

In this sample, this clonotype turned up many times. The CDR3 loop is CSVNGGGALETQYF. The CDR3 bases are TGCAGCGTAAACGGCGGGGGGGCCCTCGAGACCCAGTACTTC. The chain uses TRBV20-1 and TRBJ2-5; TRBD2 aligns across 9 bases. This CDR3 has 14 amino acids. Germline values: CDR1 DFQATT, CDR2 SNEGSKA (reference sequence).

The V gene is TRBV7-9, the J gene TRBJ1-1, with 9 bases that match TRBD1. Trimming took 5 bases from V and 7 from J; bases not matched to a gene: 23. Germline V gene sequence: CDR1 SEHNR, CDR2 FQNEAQ (reference sequence). The CDR3 runs 19 residues. CDR3 amino acids: CASSGTHLKPGQGFLEAFF. Here the CDR3 DNA reads TGTGCCAGCAGCGGGACCCACCTGAAACCGGGACAGGGTTTTCTTGAAGCTTTCTTT.

A remark on this clonotype: A much larger clone lies one base from this, so it may be a read error. The chain joins TRBV20-1 to TRBJ2-5; D remains unclear. The length of the CDR3 is 13 residues. The germline V gene encodes CDR1 DFQATT and CDR2 SNEGSKA (reference sequence). The CDR3 loop is CSVRAEEFQTQYF. The DNA of the CDR3 is TGCAGTGTTAGAGCAGAGGAGTTCCAGACCCAGTACTTC.

Remarks on this clonotype: A much larger clone lies a single base off, so this may be a read error. The chain is built from TRBV7-2 and TRBJ2-7, with TRBD1 matching 7 bases. This CDR3 has 15 amino acids. Germline assignment: CDR1 SGHTA and CDR2 FQGNSA. CDR3 DNA sequence: TGTGCCAACAGCTTCGACAGGGCGTCCCCCTACGAGCAGTACTTC. Translation: CANSFDRASPYEQYF.

CDR3 in amino acids: CASSSDRDLDEQYF. CDR3 DNA: TGTGCCAGCAGCTCGGACAGGGACTTGGACGAGCAGTACTTC. The chain has TRBV5-6 and TRBJ2-7, with 8 bases fitting TRBD1. The length of the CDR3 is 14 residues. V lost 3 bases, J lost 5 bases, and 7 bases stayed unmatched. The germline gives CDR1 SGHDT, CDR2 YYEEEE.

The table lists this clonotype with a few counts. J is TRBJ2-5 and V is TRBV11-2; D remains ambiguous. The CDR3 loop spans 17 amino acids. V lost 1 base and J 1 base, leaving 16 bases between the germline ends. Germline lookup yields CDR1 SGHAT and CDR2 FQNNGV. The CDR3 DNA reads as TGTGCCAGCAGCTTAGGGTCGGGCCCGTTAGTCCAAGAGACCCAGTACTTC. Translation gives CASSLGSGPLVQETQYF. Full variable domain (outside the CDR3, taken from reference TRBV11-2 and TRBJ2-5): EAGVAQSPRYKIIEKRQSVAFWCNPISGHATLYWYQQILGQGPKLLIQFQNNGVVDDSQLPKDRFSAERLKGVDSTLKIQPAKLEDSAVYLCASSLGSGPLVQETQYFGPGTRLLVL.

The chain employs TRBV9 and TRBJ1-2; D might be TRBD1 (5 bases). Trimming pared 0 bases from V and 4 bases from J, leaving 13 bases between. There are 15 residues in the CDR3. The germline CDR1 and CDR2 sequences are SGDLS and YYNGEE. The CDR3 DNA follows: TGTGCCAGCAGCGTAGGAGGTTTGGGACCCTATGGCTACACCTTC. It yields the protein CASSVGGLGPYGYTF.